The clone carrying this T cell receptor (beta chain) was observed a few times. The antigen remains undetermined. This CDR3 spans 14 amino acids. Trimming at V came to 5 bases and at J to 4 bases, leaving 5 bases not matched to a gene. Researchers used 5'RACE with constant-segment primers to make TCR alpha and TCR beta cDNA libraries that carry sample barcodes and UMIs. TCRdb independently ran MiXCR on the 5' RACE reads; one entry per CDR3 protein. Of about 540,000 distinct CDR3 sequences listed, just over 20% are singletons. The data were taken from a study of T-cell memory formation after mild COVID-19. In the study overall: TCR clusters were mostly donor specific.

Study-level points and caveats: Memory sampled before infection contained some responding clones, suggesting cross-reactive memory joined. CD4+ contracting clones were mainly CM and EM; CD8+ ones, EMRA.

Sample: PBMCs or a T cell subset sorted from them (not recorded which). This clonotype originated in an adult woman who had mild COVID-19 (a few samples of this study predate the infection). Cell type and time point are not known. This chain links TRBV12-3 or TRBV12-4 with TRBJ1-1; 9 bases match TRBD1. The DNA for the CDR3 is TGTGCCAGCAGTCCCCGGACAGGGGTCACTGAAGCTTTCTTT. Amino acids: CASSPRTGVTEAFF.